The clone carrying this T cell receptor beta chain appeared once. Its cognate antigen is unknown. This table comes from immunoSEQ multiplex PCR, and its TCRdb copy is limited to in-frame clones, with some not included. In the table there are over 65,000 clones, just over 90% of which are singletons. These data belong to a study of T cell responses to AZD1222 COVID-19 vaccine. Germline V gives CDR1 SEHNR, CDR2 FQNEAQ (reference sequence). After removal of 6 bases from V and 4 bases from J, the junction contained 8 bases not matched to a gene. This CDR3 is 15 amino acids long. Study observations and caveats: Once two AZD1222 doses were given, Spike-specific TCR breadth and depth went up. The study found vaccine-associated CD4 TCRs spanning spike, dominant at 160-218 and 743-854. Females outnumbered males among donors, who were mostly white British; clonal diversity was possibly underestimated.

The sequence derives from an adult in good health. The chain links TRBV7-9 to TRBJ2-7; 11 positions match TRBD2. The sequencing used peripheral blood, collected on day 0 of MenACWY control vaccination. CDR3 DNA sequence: TGTGCCAGCAGGCGCACGGCTAGCGGGGGGTACGAGCAGTACTTC. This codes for CASRRTASGGYEQYF. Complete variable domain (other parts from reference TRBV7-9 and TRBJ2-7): DTGVSQNPRHKITKRGQNVTFRCDPISEHNRLYWYRQTLGQGPEFLTYFQNEAQLEKSRLLSDRFSAERPKGSFSTLEIQRTEQGDSAMYLCASRRTASGGYEQYFGPGTRLTVT.